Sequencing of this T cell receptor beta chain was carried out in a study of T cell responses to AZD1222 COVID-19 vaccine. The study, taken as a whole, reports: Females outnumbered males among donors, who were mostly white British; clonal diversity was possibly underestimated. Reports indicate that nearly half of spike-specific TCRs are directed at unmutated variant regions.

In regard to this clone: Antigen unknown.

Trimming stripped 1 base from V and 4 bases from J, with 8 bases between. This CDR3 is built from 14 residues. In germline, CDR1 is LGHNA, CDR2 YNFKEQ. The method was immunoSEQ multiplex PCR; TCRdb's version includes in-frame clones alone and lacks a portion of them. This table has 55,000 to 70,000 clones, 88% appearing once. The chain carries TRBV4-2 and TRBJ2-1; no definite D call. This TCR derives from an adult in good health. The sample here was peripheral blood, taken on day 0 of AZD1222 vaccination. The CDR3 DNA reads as TGTGCCAGCAGCCAAGGTGGGCTTTACAATGAGCAGTTCTTC. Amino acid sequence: CASSQGGLYNEQFF.